This record covers a single T cell receptor beta chain. This sample is part of a study of identifying expanded T cells in peripheral blood. TCRdb's copy holds only in-frame clones and misses some; the assay was immunoSEQ multiplex PCR. The sample contains about 130,000 clones, approximately 86% of which appear only once. The CDR3 sequence is 18 residues long. The germline V gene has CDR1 MRHNA and CDR2 SNTAGT. V lost 1 base, J lost 2 bases, and 17 bases lay in between. The sample consisted of blood. This rearrangement joins TRBV6-4 to TRBJ1-4; no clear D. The sequence was collected from a person aged 18 to 70 in good health. The CDR3 protein is CASSDCVWFRNTNEKLFF. The CDR3 nucleotides read TGTGCCAGCAGTGACTGCGTCTGGTTCCGGAACACTAATGAAAAACTGTTTTTT.